These 12 T cell receptor beta chains share one sample of origin, sequenced in a study of regulatory T cells in long-lasting Graves disease. As to time point: persistent/refractory GD, antithyroid drugs over 5 years with positive TRAb. Researchers made the TCR library from RNA that was extracted from PBMCs. For TCR beta, libraries came from iRepertoire HTBI primers and Arm-PCR of CDR3 regions. MiXCR, run by TCRdb on the multiplex PCR reads, gives a single entry per CDR3 protein. The repertoire holds 390,000 or so distinct CDR3 sequences, less than 30% seen once, with approximately 27% in the top ten. The sequencing used peripheral blood mononuclear cells (PBMCs), collected when the disease was refractory, from a patient treated with antithyroid drugs. The source of these receptors is a woman aged 40 to 50 with Graves disease.

This clonotype was recorded once. This chain joins TRBV4-1 and TRBJ1-6; 8 nucleotides match TRBD1. V shed 6 bases, J shed 5 bases, and the junction held 6 bases outside the gene matches. CDR1 is MGHRA and CDR2 is YSYEKL in the germline V gene. CDR3 length: 15 amino acids. DNA of the CDR3: TGCGCCAGCAGTCGCGGACAGGGTGATAATTCACCCCTCCACTTT. It translates to CASSRGQGDNSPLHF.

This clonotype was seen only a few times. This sequence joins TRBV19 and TRBJ2-7, with D tentatively TRBD2 (5 bases). Trimming removed 6 bases at V and 3 bases at J, with 9 bases between. Germline V gene sequence: CDR1 LNHDA, CDR2 SQIVND (reference sequence). This CDR3 is built from 12 residues. The CDR3 sequence is CASSGMGYEQYF. In DNA, the CDR3 is TGTGCCAGTAGCGGGATGGGCTACGAGCAGTACTTC.

This clonotype showed up just a few times. This chain uses TRBV5-1 with TRBJ1-1, with a tentative D call TRBD1 (6 bases). The V gene lost 0 bases and the J gene lost 1 base, with 10 bases spanning the gap. Germline values: CDR1 SGHRS, CDR2 YFSETQ. This CDR3 has 15 residues. The CDR3 spells CASSLAGGRNTEAFF. The CDR3 region has the DNA TGCGCCAGCAGCTTGGCCGGGGGCAGGAACACTGAAGCTTTCTTT.

In this sample, this clonotype turned up many times. The chain couples TRBV28 to TRBJ2-7, with TRBD2 as a possible D gene (6 bases). Germline CDR1 MDHEN, CDR2 SYDVKM. Trimming took 6 bases from V and 5 from J, leaving 23 bases between them. This CDR3 has 16 residues. As DNA, the CDR3 is TGTGCCAGCAGCAAGCATAGGGGACTCAGGGCGGACGAGCAGTACTTC. Its translation is CASSKHRGLRADEQYF.

There are a few counts of this clonotype. The chain links TRBV6-1 to TRBJ2-7, with 9 bases aligning to TRBD2. Germline lookup yields CDR1 MNHNS and CDR2 SASEGT. With 6 bases clipped from V and 4 bases from J, the junction kept 7 bases outside the gene matches. There are 14 residues in the CDR3. The CDR3 DNA reads TGTGCCAGCAGGCATAGCGGGAGTTCTTACGAGCAGTACTTC. Its translation is CASRHSGSSYEQYF.

The chain links TRBV7-3 to TRBJ2-7; D not resolved. Per germline, CDR1 SGHTA and CDR2 FQGTGA. Between the trimmed V and J ends, which lost 3 bases and 3 bases, there was a span of 15 bases. The CDR3 is 15 residues long. CDR3 loop: CASSFTPGPLYEQYF. CDR3 DNA: TGTGCCAGCAGCTTCACTCCGGGCCCCCTCTACGAGCAGTACTTC.

The chain has TRBV2 and TRBJ1-5; 8 bases are a match to TRBD1. Germline V lookup: CDR1 SNHLY, CDR2 FYNNEI. V lost 7 bases, J lost 2 bases, and 7 bases stayed unmatched. The CDR3 runs to 15 residues. The CDR3 protein is CASNGDRGGNQPQHF. CDR3 DNA: TGTGCCAGCAACGGAGACAGGGGAGGCAATCAGCCCCAGCATTTT.

On this clonotype: A much more abundant neighbour one base away suggests this may be a read error. V and J are TRBV12-3 or TRBV12-4 and TRBJ2-5; D perhaps matches TRBD2 (6 bases). V shed 10 bases and J shed 4 bases, with 10 bases lying between them. The CDR3 extends over 11 amino acids. The CDR3: CATGTRETQYF. The CDR3 nucleotides read TGTGCCACCGGGACTCGAGAGACCCAGTACTTC.

This clonotype was recorded a few times. The chain is built from TRBV3-1 and TRBJ2-7, with D unresolved. Germline CDR1 LGHDT, CDR2 YNNKEL (reference sequence). Between the trimmed V and J ends, which lost 4 bases and 3 bases, there was a span of 13 bases. This CDR3 region has 14 residues. The CDR3 is CASSPRFRVYEQYF. As DNA, the CDR3 is TGTGCCAGCAGCCCGCGATTTCGAGTCTACGAGCAGTACTTC.

This clonotype was found a few times. V is TRBV5-4 and J is TRBJ1-1; 7 nucleotides match TRBD1. This CDR3 has 15 amino acids. In germline, CDR1 is SGHNT, CDR2 YYREEE (reference sequence). J was trimmed by 2 bases and V by 4 bases; bases with no gene match: 8. As DNA, the CDR3 is TGTGCCAGCAGCCGGAACAGGGGAAAAAACACTGAAGCTTTCTTT. Residues: CASSRNRGKNTEAFF.

This clonotype was seen repeatedly, ten times or more. This CDR3 is CASSYYRQGFQPQHF. Here the CDR3 DNA reads TGTGCCAGCAGTTACTATCGACAGGGTTTTCAGCCCCAGCATTTT. This chain uses TRBV6-5 with TRBJ1-5, with TRBD1 matching over 7 bases. Germline CDR1 reads MNHEY; CDR2 reads SVGAGI. Trimming took 1 base from V and 6 from J; bases not matched to a gene: 6. The CDR3 consists of 15 residues.

This clonotype was detected only once. The chain is built from TRBV5-1 and TRBJ2-7; TRBD2 matches 7 bases. J was trimmed by 3 bases and V by 4 bases; bases with no gene match: 10. CDR1 is SGHRS, CDR2 YFSETQ, per germline. This CDR3 has 15 amino acids. The CDR3 spells CASSLTGTTNYEQYF. The CDR3 coding sequence is TGCGCCAGCAGCCTGACCGGGACTACAAACTACGAGCAGTACTTC.